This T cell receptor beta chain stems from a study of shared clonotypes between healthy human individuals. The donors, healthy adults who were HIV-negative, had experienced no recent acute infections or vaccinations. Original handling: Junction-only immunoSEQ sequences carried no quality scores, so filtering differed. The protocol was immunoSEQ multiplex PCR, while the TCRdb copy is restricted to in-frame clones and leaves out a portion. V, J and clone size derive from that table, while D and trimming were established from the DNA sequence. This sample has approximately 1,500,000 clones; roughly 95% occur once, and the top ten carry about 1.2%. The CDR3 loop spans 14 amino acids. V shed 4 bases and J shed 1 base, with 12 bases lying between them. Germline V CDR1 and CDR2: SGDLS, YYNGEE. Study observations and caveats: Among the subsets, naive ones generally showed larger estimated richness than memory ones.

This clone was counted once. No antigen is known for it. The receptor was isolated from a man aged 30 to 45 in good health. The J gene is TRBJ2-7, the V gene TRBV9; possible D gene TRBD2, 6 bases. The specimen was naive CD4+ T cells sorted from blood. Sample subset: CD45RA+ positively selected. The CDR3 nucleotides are TGTGCCAGCAGCCCCACGGGAGTTTCCTACGAGCAGTACTTC. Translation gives CASSPTGVSYEQYF.